This T cell receptor (beta chain) was identified during a study of blood T cell repertoires in COVID-19. About the research overall: Samples representing acute and convalescent COVID-19 were sourced from the United States, Italy and Spain.

Germline assignment: CDR1 LGHDT and CDR2 YNNKEL (reference sequence). V was pared by 9 bases and J by 9 bases, with 11 bases of the junction left unmatched. The CDR3 has 15 residues. This clone was picked up one time. The Seattle patients, enrolled during active infection, were followed longitudinally. In the original workflow: Counts of nucleated cells, estimated from reference gene primer amplification, were obtained. Repertoires were generated with immunoSEQ multiplex PCR, while TCRdb's copy carries only in-frame clones and drops some. That table is the source of V, J and clone size, and D and trimming were worked out from the DNA. The profile shows around 200,000 clones, around 80% of them singletons.

V usage is TRBV3-1 (or the pseudogene TRBV3-2) and J usage is TRBJ2-1, with 13 bases matching TRBD2. The clonotype originates from a woman between 40 and 55 years old with COVID-19, enrolled during active disease. Specimen: peripheral blood. CDR3 in amino acids: CASAETSGREGEQFF. The DNA for the CDR3 is TGTGCCAGTGCGGAAACTAGCGGGAGGGAGGGTGAGCAGTTCTTC.